These 31 T cell receptor beta chains were all obtained from the same sample, sequenced in a study of B cell selection in AIRE deficiency (dated by TCRdb to the late 2010s). Library preparation employed the immunoSEQ multiplex PCR assay. This is the immuneACCESS table as TCRdb keeps it, with only in-frame sequences that have V and J called. A part of the clones is gone; compared with another copy, unresolved V genes explain less than half, and the rest is unexplained. The sample includes 2,500 to 3,500 clones, with around 78% observed a single time. 3% to 3.5% of the sample lies in the top ten. Regulatory T cells were sorted as CD4+CD25hiCD127low/negative cells. The source material was Tregs sorted from PBMCs. The receptors come from a human donor with AIRE deficiency.

This clone has just a few counts. The chain couples TRBV9 to TRBJ2-6; D gene ambiguous. The germline V gene has CDR1 SGDLS and CDR2 YYNGEE. The ends were cut back, 0 bases at V and 1 base at J, with 5 bases in the middle. The CDR3 has 15 residues. CDR3 protein: CASSVAGSGANVLTF. The CDR3 nucleotides are TGTGCCAGCAGCGTAGCTGGGTCTGGGGCCAACGTCCTGACTTTC.

This clone was seen a single time. The V and J genes are TRBV19 and TRBJ2-7; 7 bases map to TRBD1. This CDR3 contains 14 residues. Germline V lookup: CDR1 LNHDA, CDR2 SQIVND (reference sequence). J gave up 0 bases and V 10 bases, and 9 bases lay outside the gene matches. For the CDR3, the DNA is TGTGCCACACGGGACAGAGGGAGCTCCTACGAGCAGTACTTC. This sequence encodes CATRDRGSSYEQYF.

This chain connects TRBV5-1 to TRBJ2-7; D is perhaps TRBD1 (6 bases). Trimming left V 3 bases short and J 4 bases short, with 8 bases between. Germline V gene lookup returns CDR1 SGHRS and CDR2 YFSETQ. This CDR3 spans 12 amino acids. CDR3 amino acids: CASSWDNYEQYF. For the CDR3, the DNA is TGCGCCAGCAGCTGGGACAATTACGAGCAGTACTTC.

This chain links TRBV9 with TRBJ2-3; no firm D call. Germline V lookup: CDR1 SGDLS, CDR2 YYNGEE. The CDR3 covers 16 residues. V was trimmed by 0 bases and J by 2 bases, leaving 13 bases between them. The CDR3 DNA reads TGTGCCAGCAGCGTAGCAGAATCTTGGTACACAGATACGCAGTATTTT. It translates to CASSVAESWYTDTQYF.

The chain employs TRBV28 and TRBJ1-1; 11 positions match TRBD1. Trimming took 5 bases from V and 4 from J; bases not matched to a gene: 12. Looked up from germline, CDR1 is MDHEN and CDR2 is SYDVKM. The CDR3 spans 17 residues. The CDR3 spells CASSPSGTGGFGTEAFF. The DNA for the CDR3 is TGTGCCAGCAGTCCATCCGGGACAGGGGGATTCGGCACTGAAGCTTTCTTT.

This clone came up once. The chain couples TRBV4-2 to TRBJ2-3, with TRBD1 matching 7 bases. After removal of 1 base from V and 4 bases from J, the junction contained 2 bases not matched to a gene. From germline, CDR1 is LGHNA and CDR2 YNFKEQ. The CDR3 is made up of 14 amino acids. CDR3 DNA sequence: TGTGCCAGCAGCCAAGCAGGACAGGCAGATACGCAGTATTTT. Its translation: CASSQAGQADTQYF.

This clone is a singleton in its sample. This chain joins TRBV6-5 and TRBJ2-7; D unclear. The V end was cut by 3 bases, the J end by 5 bases, with 17 bases between. The CDR3 runs 15 residues. CDR1 MNHEY and CDR2 SVGAGI come from the germline V gene. CDR3 residues: CASSYSTNLAHEQYF. Written as DNA, the CDR3 is TGTGCCAGCAGTTATTCGACAAATCTCGCACACGAGCAGTACTTC.

The CDR3 reads CASSPAPHSGSYVDTQYF. The CDR3 nucleotides read TGTGCCAGCAGCCCCGCCCCTCATAGCGGGAGTTACGTGGATACGCAGTATTTT. V usage is TRBV7-8 and J usage is TRBJ2-3; 9 positions agree with TRBD2. J lost 6 bases, V lost 5 bases, and 18 bases had no gene match. CDR3 length: 18 amino acids. Germline CDR1 and CDR2: SGHVS and FQNEAQ.

The rearrangement links TRBV5-6 to TRBJ1-5; D is unresolved. In germline, CDR1 is SGHDT, CDR2 YYEEEE. CDR3 size: 12 residues. The V end was cut by 2 bases, the J end by 7 bases, with 7 bases between. Here the CDR3 DNA reads TGTGCCAGCAGCTTTGGGTGGCAGCCCCAGCATTTT. Protein product: CASSFGWQPQHF.

Notes on this clone: The junction and the germline gene differ at one end; a read error may be behind it. The genes are TRBV5-1 and TRBJ1-5, with no clear D. Germline V CDR1 and CDR2: SGHRS, YFSETQ. The CDR3 is 15 amino acids. The CDR3 coding sequence is TGCGCCAGCAGCTTGGCAGGAGGAGGCAATCGGCCCCAGCATTTT. The encoded protein is CASSLAGGGNRPQHF.

The V call is TRBV5-1, the J call TRBJ1-2; 9 positions match TRBD1. The J segment lost 2 bases and the V segment lost 4 bases, leaving 3 bases of the junction unmatched. CDR3 length equals 14 residues. Germline V gene data show CDR1 as SGHRS and CDR2 as YFSETQ. CDR3 sequence (DNA): TGCGCCAGCAGCCCCGGGACAGGGAACTATGGCTACACCTTC. Translated, it gives CASSPGTGNYGYTF.

V is TRBV15 and J is TRBJ2-1; TRBD2 agrees at 7 bases. In germline, CDR1 is LNHNV, CDR2 YYDKDF (reference sequence). The CDR3 is 16 residues long. Losses at the gene ends were 5 bases for V and 7 bases for J; bases not matched to a gene: 14. The CDR3 loop is CATSGRPAGVGNEQFF. Here the CDR3 DNA reads TGTGCCACCAGCGGTCGGCCGGCGGGAGTTGGAAATGAGCAGTTCTTC.

The chain has TRBV18 and TRBJ1-2; 8 bases line up with TRBD1. V shed 6 bases and J 6 bases; nucleotides not matched to a gene: 9. This CDR3 has 14 amino acids. CDR1 is KGHSH and CDR2 is LQKENI in the germline V gene. Here the CDR3 DNA reads TGTGCCAGCTCTCAAGAGCAGGGGGCGGATGGCTACACCTTC. It codes for CASSQEQGADGYTF.

The J gene is TRBJ2-6, the V gene TRBV4-3, with 8 bases lining up with TRBD1. The V gene's germline CDR1 is LGHNA and CDR2 YSLEER. The CDR3 runs 17 residues. With V trimmed by 1 base and J by 4 bases, 6 bases remained unmatched. The CDR3 region has the DNA TGCGCCAGCAGCCAAGTGACAGGGGATCTGGGGGCCAACGTCCTGACTTTC. Encoded protein: CASSQVTGDLGANVLTF.

Of note for this clone: The sample contains more than one DNA sequence encoding this CDR3. The CDR3 is CASSSLAGDLTGELFF. For the CDR3, the DNA is TGCGCCAGCAGCTCACTAGCGGGAGACCTCACCGGGGAGCTGTTTTTT. V usage is TRBV5-1 and J usage is TRBJ2-2; 11 bases align to TRBD2. CDR3 length: 16 amino acids. Germline-derived CDR1 and CDR2 are SGHRS and YFSETQ. Trimming cost V 3 bases and J 4 bases; bases outside gene matches: 5.

The chain employs TRBV5-1 and TRBJ2-1, with 8 bases lining up with TRBD2. This CDR3 comprises 17 residues. The germline V gene has CDR1 SGHRS and CDR2 YFSETQ. Trimming took 0 bases from V and 8 from J; bases not matched to a gene: 13. The CDR3, as DNA: TGCGCCAGCAGCTTGGGTCTAGCAGCGGGAGCGTTCGATGAGCAGTTCTTC. It is translated as CASSLGLAAGAFDEQFF.

In its sample, this clone was seen once. The rearrangement joins TRBV7-2 to TRBJ1-2; D is possibly TRBD1 (5 bases). The V gene lost 3 bases and the J gene lost 6 bases, with 11 bases spanning the gap. The CDR3 sequence is 13 residues long. Germline V lookup: CDR1 SGHTA, CDR2 FQGNSA. The DNA for the CDR3 is TGTGCCAGCAGCTTGGGGAGGGGAGATGGCTACACCTTC. Its protein product is CASSLGRGDGYTF.

The chain uses TRBV6-6 and TRBJ2-2, with 7 bases fitting TRBD1. The ends lost 6 bases at V and 5 bases at J; junction bases unmatched: 6. Looked up from germline, CDR1 is MNHNY and CDR2 is SVGAGI (reference sequence). The CDR3 has 14 amino acids. In DNA form, the CDR3 reads TGTGCCAGCAGCAGACAGGGTAATACCGGGGAGCTGTTTTTT. This translates into CASSRQGNTGELFF.

The chain combines TRBV10-1 with TRBJ2-7; 7 nucleotides agree with TRBD1. In germline, CDR1 is WNHNN, CDR2 SYGVQD (reference sequence). With V trimmed by 7 bases and J by 3 bases, 12 bases remained unmatched. The CDR3 totals 15 residues. CDR3 sequence (DNA): TGCGCCAGCAAACGGGACAGCCTATCACACTACGAGCAGTACTTC. This sequence encodes CASKRDSLSHYEQYF.

DNA of the CDR3: TGTGCCAGCAGCGTAGTTCACGGACTTTCCGATACGCAGTATTTT. Translation: CASSVVHGLSDTQYF. The chain uses TRBV9 and TRBJ2-3; a weak D match, TRBD2 (5 bases). With 0 bases removed from V and 6 bases from J, the gap between germline ends came to 14 bases. The CDR3 loop spans 15 amino acids. Germline V gives CDR1 SGDLS, CDR2 YYNGEE.

The rearrangement links TRBV5-1 to TRBJ2-7, with TRBD2 identical over 8 bases. V was pared by 3 bases and J by 11 bases, with 13 bases of the junction left unmatched. CDR3 length equals 14 residues. Looked up from germline, CDR1 is SGHRS and CDR2 is YFSETQ. The CDR3 loop is CASSSLAGSPGEYF. Here the CDR3 DNA reads TGCGCCAGCAGCTCGTTAGCGGGGTCCCCGGGGGAGTACTTC.

This clone has only a few counts. The chain joins TRBV28 to TRBJ1-1; no clear D gene. In germline, CDR1 is MDHEN, CDR2 SYDVKM. V dropped 6 bases and J dropped 6 bases, with 11 bases sitting between them. This CDR3 is 12 amino acids long. The CDR3 loop is CASRGKLAEAFF. The CDR3, as DNA: TGTGCCAGCAGGGGAAAATTGGCTGAAGCTTTCTTT.

The rearrangement uses TRBV6-5 and TRBJ2-1, with a weak D call TRBD2 (6 bases). Germline values: CDR1 MNHEY, CDR2 SVGAGI. This CDR3 region has 15 residues. With 6 bases removed from V and 2 bases from J, the gap between germline ends came to 14 bases. CDR3 coding DNA: TGTGCCAGCAGGACGGGTATAGCGGCCTACAATGAGCAGTTCTTC. As protein: CASRTGIAAYNEQFF.

The rearrangement joins TRBV7-3 to TRBJ2-3; a weak D match, TRBD2 (6 bases). The CDR3 has 16 residues. From germline, CDR1 is SGHTA and CDR2 FQGTGA. Between the trimmed V and J ends, which lost 5 bases and 1 base, there was a span of 16 bases. CDR3 DNA: TGTGCCAGCAGCCGCTTTAGCGGTGGCGGCACAGATACGCAGTATTTT. Translation gives CASSRFSGGGTDTQYF.

The chain employs TRBV6-6 and TRBJ2-4, with unresolved D. Germline CDR1 MNHNY, CDR2 SVGAGI (reference sequence). This CDR3 has 14 amino acids. V was cut by 2 bases and J by 2 bases, with 7 bases left in between. For the CDR3, the DNA is TGTGCCAGCAGTTACGGGATGTCCAAAAACATTCAGTACTTC. It translates to CASSYGMSKNIQYF.

This rearrangement joins TRBV12-5 to TRBJ2-2, with 9 bases identical to TRBD1. Germline V lookup: CDR1 LGHNT, CDR2 FRNRAP. The CDR3 is 19 amino acids. The ends lost 3 bases at V and 3 bases at J; junction bases unmatched: 14. This chain's CDR3 is CASGFSGGGTGSYTGELFF. CDR3 bases: TGTGCTAGTGGTTTCTCAGGCGGCGGGACAGGGAGTTACACCGGGGAGCTGTTTTTT.

This clone has just a few counts. The rearrangement links TRBV7-9 to TRBJ1-5; D is uncertain. This CDR3 is built from 15 residues. V lost 2 bases to trimming and J lost 2 bases, with 10 bases between them. CDR1 and CDR2 from the germline V gene are SEHNR and FQNEAQ (reference sequence). CDR3 sequence reads: CASSLTGGGNQPQHF. The CDR3 bases are TGTGCCAGCAGCTTAACGGGAGGTGGCAATCAGCCCCAGCATTTT.

V usage is TRBV7-9 and J usage is TRBJ2-5, with 9 bases fitting TRBD2. CDR3 size: 14 residues. Per germline, CDR1 SEHNR and CDR2 FQNEAQ (reference sequence). Trimming removed 5 bases from V and 1 base from J; junction bases left unmatched: 2. The CDR3 region has the DNA TGTGCCAGCAGCCCTAGCGGGATCCAAGAGACCCAGTACTTC. This gives the protein CASSPSGIQETQYF.

The genes are TRBV11-2 and TRBJ1-3; the D is unclear. Germline CDR1 and CDR2: SGHAT and FQNNGV. Trimming removed 0 bases at V and 3 bases at J, with 3 bases between. The CDR3 totals 13 residues. The CDR3 sequence is CASSLDLGNTIYF. The CDR3 region has the DNA TGTGCCAGCAGCTTAGATCTTGGAAACACCATATATTTT.

The chain has TRBV5-1 and TRBJ1-5; 9 nucleotides line up with TRBD1. V was clipped by 1 base and J by 1 base; unmatched bases: 0. CDR3 size: 15 residues. Germline lookup yields CDR1 SGHRS and CDR2 YFSETQ. The CDR3 here is CASSLTGGSNQPQHF. As DNA, the CDR3 is TGCGCCAGCAGCTTGACAGGGGGCAGCAATCAGCCCCAGCATTTT.

The chain carries TRBV13 and TRBJ2-1, with TRBD1 matching 8 bases. The CDR3 is 20 residues long. The ends lost 3 bases at V and 0 bases at J; junction bases unmatched: 16. CDR1 and CDR2 from the germline V gene are PRHDT and FYEKMQ (reference sequence). The CDR3, as DNA: TGTGCCAGCAGCTTGGCCTGGACAGGGCCTTTCTTGAGCTCCTACAATGAGCAGTTCTTC. Protein sequence: CASSLAWTGPFLSSYNEQFF.